These 30 T cell receptor beta chains came from one sample sequenced in a study of early T cells in non-severe SARS-CoV-2 infection. In TCRdb, the 5' RACE reads were re-called with MiXCR into one record per CDR3 protein. The sample holds about 130,000 distinct CDR3 sequences, 15% seen once. Material for sequencing was whole blood. The receptor source for this set is an adult who was a healthcare worker with PCR-confirmed SARS-CoV-2 infection or an uninfected control (not recorded which).

The gene calls are TRBV7-8 and TRBJ2-3; either TRBD1 or TRBD2 may fit D (6 bases each). Trimming removed 7 bases from V and 2 bases from J, with 16 bases in between. The CDR3 runs to 15 residues. Germline CDR1 reads SGHVS; CDR2 reads FQNEAQ. The CDR3 loop is CASTPGAGTTDTQYF. CDR3 DNA sequence: TGTGCCAGCACCCCGGGGGCGGGGACCACAGATACGCAGTATTTT.

The chain has TRBV9 and TRBJ2-3; the match to TRBD2 covers 9 bases. CDR1 is SGDLS, CDR2 YYNGEE, per germline. The CDR3 length is 16 residues. The V segment lost 0 bases and the J segment 5 bases; nucleotides outside the gene matches: 7. The CDR3 sequence: CASSVAGGGAGDTQYF. CDR3 sequence (DNA): TGTGCCAGCAGCGTAGCTGGCGGGGGGGCCGGAGATACGCAGTATTTT.

This clonotype was seen only a few times. The chain links TRBV2 to TRBJ1-1; D unclear. CDR1 is SNHLY, CDR2 FYNNEI, per germline. The CDR3 is made up of 13 amino acids. Deletions cut 5 bases from V and 6 bases from J, with 13 bases between. CDR3 sequence reads: CASSPTTIPEAFF. DNA for the CDR3: TGTGCCAGCAGTCCAACCACCATACCTGAAGCTTTCTTT.

The rearrangement links TRBV29-1 to TRBJ2-5; D gene uncertain. The CDR3 has 14 residues. V dropped 0 bases and J dropped 4 bases, with 12 bases sitting between them. Germline values: CDR1 SQVTM, CDR2 ANQGSEA. Here the CDR3 DNA reads TGCAGCGTTGAAGATAAAGGCGACCGAGAGACCCAGTACTTC. Amino acid sequence: CSVEDKGDRETQYF.

This clonotype was found a few times. The V gene is TRBV5-1, the J gene TRBJ2-3; no firm D call. The CDR3 runs 16 residues. V was shortened by 0 bases and J by 2 bases, with 13 bases between the two germline ends. Per the germline V gene, CDR1 is SGHRS and CDR2 is YFSETQ. CDR3 in DNA: TGCGCCAGCAGCTTGGGAGTGGGCAGAACCACAGATACGCAGTATTTT. Residues: CASSLGVGRTTDTQYF.

The rearrangement uses TRBV30 and TRBJ1-6; 10 bases line up with TRBD1. This CDR3 comprises 16 residues. Germline values: CDR1 GTSNPN, CDR2 SVGIG (reference sequence). With 5 bases clipped from V and 14 bases from J, the junction kept 18 bases outside the gene matches. The CDR3 is CAWSHRPGQGTGSLHF. Here the CDR3 DNA reads TGTGCCTGGTCCCATCGTCCGGGACAGGGGACGGGTTCCCTCCACTTT.

The gene calls are TRBV3-1 and TRBJ1-4, with 7 bases that match TRBD1. There are 16 residues in the CDR3. With 4 bases clipped from V and 7 bases from J, the junction kept 12 bases outside the gene matches. Per the germline V gene, CDR1 is LGHDT and CDR2 is YNNKEL (reference sequence). The CDR3 DNA sequence: TGTGCCAGCAGCCCAACAGGGGATGATGAGGGTGAAAAACTGTTTTTT. Translated: CASSPTGDDEGEKLFF.

This clonotype was seen ten or more times. The chain has TRBV7-3 and TRBJ1-5; 7 nucleotides line up with TRBD1. Germline CDR1 SGHTA, CDR2 FQGTGA. V lost 4 bases and J lost 0; bases outside the gene matches: 3. The CDR3 contains 15 residues. CDR3 residues: CASSSTGFSNQPQHF. CDR3 bases: TGTGCCAGCAGCTCGACAGGGTTTAGCAATCAGCCCCAGCATTTT.

The chain recombines TRBV11-2 with TRBJ2-7; no clear D gene. The V end was cut by 0 bases, the J end by 2 bases, with 8 bases between. CDR1 SGHAT and CDR2 FQNNGV come from the germline V gene. The CDR3 consists of 14 residues. CDR3 sequence reads: CASSLDLGTYEQYF. The CDR3 region has the DNA TGTGCCAGCAGCTTAGACCTGGGAACCTACGAGCAGTACTTC.

This CDR3 is CASSSWTGGSTEAFF. Here the CDR3 DNA reads TGTGCCAGCAGCTCTTGGACAGGGGGTAGCACTGAAGCTTTCTTT. This chain joins TRBV7-9 and TRBJ1-1; 10 positions match TRBD1. This CDR3 spans 15 amino acids. The germline V gene encodes CDR1 SEHNR and CDR2 FQNEAQ (reference sequence). The J segment lost 4 bases and the V segment lost 4 bases, leaving 6 bases of the junction unmatched.

The chain joins TRBV12-3 or TRBV12-4 to TRBJ2-5; the D gene could be TRBD1 or TRBD2 (5 bases each). The CDR3 is 16 residues long. V was trimmed by 6 bases and J by 4 bases, leaving 21 bases between them. The CDR3 sequence is CASSIGIIGGRETQYF. The CDR3 coding sequence is TGTGCCAGCAGCATCGGGATTATTGGGGGTAGAGAGACCCAGTACTTC.

This clonotype has only a few counts. The chain carries TRBV21-1 and TRBJ2-7; TRBD2 is taken as the D call from the table, unchecked against the DNA. TRBV21-1 is flagged as a pseudogene. This CDR3 is 16 amino acids long. CDR3 nucleotide sequence: TGTGCCAGCAGCGCCCCGACTAGACGCTACTCCTACGAGCAGTACTTC. It translates to CASSAPTRRYSYEQYF.

The J gene is TRBJ2-1, the V gene TRBV6-1, with D perhaps assigned TRBD1 or TRBD2 (5 bases each). Germline loops: CDR1 MNHNS, CDR2 SASEGT. This CDR3 comprises 16 residues. Trimming pared 8 bases from V and 2 bases from J, leaving 19 bases between. The CDR3 spells CASGRRRQGAYNEQFF. The CDR3 nucleotides are TGTGCCAGCGGAAGGCGGCGGCAGGGAGCCTACAATGAGCAGTTCTTC.

The table lists this clonotype with a few counts. The chain has TRBV4-1 and TRBJ2-7; 7 bases map to TRBD2. Trimming at V came to 3 bases and at J to 3 bases, leaving 14 bases not matched to a gene. Per germline, CDR1 MGHRA and CDR2 YSYEKL. There are 17 residues in the CDR3. CDR3 nucleotide sequence: TGCGCCAGCAGCCAGCACGACTCGCCAGCGGGGAGCTACGAGCAGTACTTC. Protein sequence: CASSQHDSPAGSYEQYF.

In its sample, this clonotype was seen a few times. The genes are TRBV5-1 and TRBJ1-2, with 7 nucleotides matching TRBD1. CDR1 and CDR2 (germline): SGHRS, YFSETQ. The V and J ends lost 4 bases and 3 bases, in that order; junction bases with no gene match: 12. The CDR3 has 16 amino acids. The CDR3 sequence: CASSLDLSGTDYGYTF. CDR3 coding DNA: TGCGCCAGCAGCCTGGATCTCTCCGGGACAGACTATGGCTACACCTTC.

This chain links TRBV10-2 with TRBJ2-5; D is possibly TRBD2 (5 bases). The germline V and J ends were trimmed by 3 bases and 7 bases, with 18 bases remaining between them. The CDR3 has 15 amino acids. Germline V CDR1 and CDR2: WSHSY, SAAADI. The CDR3 DNA is TGCGCCAGCAGTGATAATCTGGGCGGGTTGGGGACCCAGTACTTC. This codes for CASSDNLGGLGTQYF.

The chain employs TRBV10-3 and TRBJ2-1; D assignment may be TRBD1 or TRBD2 (6 bases each). This CDR3 spans 12 amino acids. Trimming removed 8 bases at V and 9 bases at J, with 14 bases between. Germline V gene lookup returns CDR1 ENHRY and CDR2 SYGVKD. CDR3 protein: CAIGRTESEQFF. CDR3 DNA: TGTGCCATCGGGAGGACAGAATCTGAGCAGTTCTTC.

Only a few counts were recorded for this clonotype. The chain combines TRBV2 with TRBJ2-5; 8 bases agree with TRBD1. CDR1 and CDR2 from the germline V gene are SNHLY and FYNNEI. Trimming cost V 8 bases and J 5 bases; bases outside gene matches: 10. The CDR3 totals 14 residues. CDR3 DNA sequence: TGTGCCAGCCAAATGGACAGGGCGGACGAGACCCAGTACTTC. Protein: CASQMDRADETQYF.

There are a few counts of this clonotype. The chain uses TRBV6-5 and TRBJ2-7; D remains ambiguous. Looked up from germline, CDR1 is MNHEY and CDR2 is SVGAGI. Trimming took 0 bases from V and 3 from J, leaving 15 bases between them. The length of the CDR3 is 16 residues. CDR3 protein: CASSYSVLSLNYEQYF. Written as DNA, the CDR3 is TGTGCCAGCAGTTACTCGGTCCTGAGTTTGAACTACGAGCAGTACTTC.

This clonotype turned up a few times. The V call is TRBV6-2 or TRBV6-3, the J call TRBJ2-2; 7 positions agree with TRBD1. The CDR3 consists of 16 residues. The J segment lost 4 bases and the V segment lost 6 bases, leaving 11 bases of the junction unmatched. CDR1 is MNHEY and CDR2 is SVGEGT in the germline V gene. The CDR3 nucleotides are TGTGCCAGCAGCCGATCGACAGGGTATGGCACCGGGGAGCTGTTTTTT. Translating gives CASSRSTGYGTGELFF.

This sequence joins TRBV9 and TRBJ2-3; 7 nucleotides line up with TRBD2. With V trimmed by 1 base and J by 1 base, 0 bases remained unmatched. Per the germline V gene, CDR1 is SGDLS and CDR2 is YYNGEE. The CDR3 consists of 14 residues. CDR3 protein: CASSVTSGTDTQYF. Here the CDR3 DNA reads TGTGCCAGCAGCGTAACTAGCGGCACAGATACGCAGTATTTT.

This clonotype showed up just a few times. The rearrangement joins TRBV5-1 to TRBJ1-1; D is undetermined. This CDR3 is 15 amino acids long. Looked up from germline, CDR1 is SGHRS and CDR2 is YFSETQ. V lost 2 bases and J lost 4, with 15 bases in between. Here the CDR3 reads CASSLGWTMSTEAFF. The CDR3 bases are TGCGCCAGCAGCTTAGGATGGACTATGAGCACTGAAGCTTTCTTT. The full variable domain, with the rest looked up from reference TRBV5-1 and TRBJ1-1, is KAGVTQTPRYLIKTRGQQVTLSCSPISGHRSVSWYQQTPGQGLQFLFEYFSETQRNKGNFPGRFSGRQFSNSRSEMNVSTLELGDSALYLCASSLGWTMSTEAFFGQGTRLTVV.

The table lists this clonotype with many counts. The V call is TRBV4-1, the J call TRBJ2-7, with unresolved D. This CDR3 region has 16 residues. Trimming took 0 bases from V and 5 from J, leaving 17 bases between them. In germline, CDR1 is MGHRA, CDR2 YSYEKL. The CDR3 DNA follows: TGCGCCAGCAGCCAAGATTACGGATCCCGATTCGACGAGCAGTACTTC. It codes for CASSQDYGSRFDEQYF.

This clonotype was found a few times. The CDR3 here is CATSRLIGYTF. Here the CDR3 DNA reads TGTGCCACCAGCAGACTGATAGGCTACACCTTC. This chain connects TRBV24-1 to TRBJ1-2; no reliable D call. Germline CDR1 reads KGHDR; CDR2 reads SFDVKD. CDR3 size: 11 residues. The V end lost 7 bases, the J end lost 8 bases, and 10 bases lay between the germline ends.

CDR3: CAISLTGGEQYF. CDR3 DNA: TGTGCCATCAGTTTGACAGGGGGCGAGCAGTACTTC. The chain is built from TRBV10-3 and TRBJ2-7; 9 bases align to TRBD1. The CDR3 extends over 12 amino acids. CDR1 is ENHRY, CDR2 SYGVKD, per germline. With V trimmed by 5 bases and J by 6 bases, 2 bases remained unmatched.

This rearrangement joins TRBV5-5 to TRBJ2-3; 7 positions match TRBD2. J lost 3 bases, V lost 4 bases, and 11 bases had no gene match. CDR1 is SGHKS and CDR2 is YYEKEE in the germline V gene (reference sequence). CDR3 size: 16 residues. The CDR3 DNA is TGTGCCAGCAGCCCCCGGACTAGACCTGGTACAGATACGCAGTATTTT. This sequence encodes CASSPRTRPGTDTQYF. Drawing the rest from reference TRBV5-5 and TRBJ2-3, the complete variable domain is DAGVTQSPTHLIKTRGQQVTLRCSPISGHKSVSWYQQVLGQGPQFIFQYYEKEERGRGNFPDRFSARQFPNYSSELNVNALLLGDSALYLCASSPRTRPGTDTQYFGPGTRLTVL.

This clonotype was seen ten or more times. This chain links TRBV29-1 with TRBJ1-2; D uncertain. Between the trimmed V and J ends, which lost 1 base and 0 bases, there was a span of 9 bases. The germline gives CDR1 SQVTM, CDR2 ANQGSEA. The CDR3 totals 14 residues. The CDR3 DNA reads as TGCAGCGTTGAAGGACCGGACTCTAACTATGGCTACACCTTC. It translates to CSVEGPDSNYGYTF.

This clonotype was counted many times. The CDR3 bases are TGTGCCAGCAGCTTATGGGCAGGGTACAATGAGCAGTTCTTC. Its translation is CASSLWAGYNEQFF. The J gene is TRBJ2-1, the V gene TRBV11-1, with D maybe TRBD1 (5 bases). V was shortened by 2 bases and J by 4 bases, with 9 bases between the two germline ends. Germline V gene sequence: CDR1 SGHAT, CDR2 FQDESV (reference sequence). This CDR3 contains 14 residues.

This clonotype was picked up one time. This chain connects TRBV7-3 to TRBJ2-3; possible D gene TRBD2, 5 bases. Germline CDR1 reads SGHTA; CDR2 reads FQGTGA. Between the trimmed V and J ends, which lost 5 bases and 2 bases, there was a span of 11 bases. This CDR3 has 14 residues. The CDR3 loop is CASSQTTDTDTQYF. CDR3 coding DNA: TGTGCCAGCAGCCAGACTACCGACACAGATACGCAGTATTTT.

This clonotype appeared a few times. The chain employs TRBV6-6 and TRBJ1-1; a weak D match, TRBD1 (5 bases). V shed 0 bases and J shed 7 bases, with 12 bases lying between them. This CDR3 region has 14 residues. Germline V gives CDR1 MNHNY, CDR2 SVGAGI (reference sequence). CDR3 nucleotide sequence: TGTGCCAGCAGTTACTCTCAGTCCGGGGGTGAAGCTTTCTTT. Protein sequence: CASSYSQSGGEAFF.